The rows below give T cell receptor beta chains drawn from one sample of a study of T cell responses to AZD1222 COVID-19 vaccine. The table came from immunoSEQ multiplex PCR; TCRdb's copy has only in-frame clones and leaves some out. The sample carries 45,000 to 65,000 clones, 80% to 90% recorded once. The specimen was peripheral blood, collected on day 0 of AZD1222 vaccination. Receptors were obtained from an adult in good health. Both conserved end residues are trimmed from each CDR3.

>TRBJ2-1|13|TRBV2
ASRLSGSQYNEQF
>TRBJ1-2|12|TRBV7-2
ASSLDAGSYGYT
>TRBJ2-5|13|TRBV5-1
ASSLGVGGEETQY
>TRBJ2-7|12|TRBV11-3
ASSLRRGTYEQY
>TRBJ2-3|13|TRBV9
ASGPQGLAGDTQY
>TRBJ2-3|13|TRBV29-1
SVEARDRYADTQY
>TRBJ2-5|12|TRBV5-4
ASSLAGGMETQY
>TRBJ2-7|13|TRBV5-4
ASSFPGTGGSEQY
>TRBJ2-7|12|TRBV19
ASSTTSGLYEQY
>TRBJ2-7|13|TRBV3-1/TRBV3-2
ASSQFASGTHEQY
>TRBJ1-2|13|TRBV19
ASSIGYSPGDGYT
>TRBJ2-7|13|TRBV6-5
ASSYSTTGRDIPN
>TRBJ2-3|14|TRBV6-6
ASSYGATLTSDTQY
>TRBJ2-7|11|TRBV4-1
ASAGQNPYEQY
>TRBJ1-2|10|TRBV6-5
ASAKGNYGYT
>TRBJ1-2|13|TRBV18
ASSPWTESNYGYT
>TRBJ1-1|11|TRBV28
ASSFNHMSEAF
>TRBJ1-5|11|TRBV12-3/TRBV12-4
ASSDRVGQPQH
>TRBJ2-7|16|TRBV11-3
ASSLERGGTGSSYEQY
>TRBJ2-1|12|TRBV4-1
ASRTPGQGGEQF
>TRBJ1-6|12|TRBV6-5
ASSYSGRNSPLH
>TRBJ2-5|13|TRBV29-1
SVPGLQEIQETQY
>TRBJ2-5|9|TRBV30
AWGTGSVQY
>TRBJ1-5|12|TRBV2
ASNRDGRNQPQH
>TRBJ2-2|12|TRBV7-2
ASSFTGGPGELF
>TRBJ1-2|10|TRBV2
ASSEARYGYT
>TRBJ2-7|12|TRBV7-8
ASTSGTRAYEQY
>TRBJ1-3|16|TRBV7-2
ASSSHRGSYSSGNTIY
>TRBJ1-4|13|TRBV2
ASSEGVAEGGKLF
>TRBJ2-5|12|TRBV7-2
ASSSQGAEETQY
>TRBJ2-5|10|TRBV2
ASKPYRETQY
>TRBJ2-7|13|TRBV3-1/TRBV3-2
ASSQGGRAVYEQY
>TRBJ2-7|11|TRBV7-9
ASSQGTGYEQY
>TRBJ2-1|13|TRBV7-3
ASSLGTSGGNEQF
>TRBJ2-5|15|TRBV18
ASSPGGSGSLRETQY
>TRBJ2-7|9|TRBV30
AHSRGGEQY
>TRBJ1-1|12|TRBV5-1
ASRAGTMNTEAF
>TRBJ1-4|13|TRBV24-1
ATSDPGTGAEKLF
>TRBJ1-1|13|TRBV6-5
ASSTNRGIGTEAF
>TRBJ1-2|13|TRBV10-2
ASSGGRGNSQGYT
>TRBJ2-7|13|TRBV6-5
ASGRRGSLSYEQY
>TRBJ2-3|14|TRBV14
ASSYGLAGVTDTQY
>TRBJ2-7|12|TRBV2
ASSQRGSTYEQY
>TRBJ2-6|13|TRBV19
ASSIRTTGANVLT
>TRBJ1-2|10|TRBV30
AWGGGNYGYT
>TRBJ1-2|12|TRBV6-5
ASSYARGQGGYT
>TRBJ1-1|9|TRBV27
ARPGDTEAF
>TRBJ1-4|12|TRBV2
ASRREGIYEKLF
>TRBJ2-7|11|TRBV7-9
ASSSSGRYEQY
>TRBJ1-3|9|TRBV29-1
SFSSGNTIY
>TRBJ2-1|10|TRBV14
ASSQWNGEQF
>TRBJ2-1|15|TRBV24-1
ATSDNSGTGGRDEQF
>TRBJ2-1|10|TRBV12-3/TRBV12-4
ASSPREGEQF
>TRBJ1-1|12|TRBV19
ASSADRWATEAF
>TRBJ2-3|14|TRBV11-3
ASSLEGAGMTDTQY